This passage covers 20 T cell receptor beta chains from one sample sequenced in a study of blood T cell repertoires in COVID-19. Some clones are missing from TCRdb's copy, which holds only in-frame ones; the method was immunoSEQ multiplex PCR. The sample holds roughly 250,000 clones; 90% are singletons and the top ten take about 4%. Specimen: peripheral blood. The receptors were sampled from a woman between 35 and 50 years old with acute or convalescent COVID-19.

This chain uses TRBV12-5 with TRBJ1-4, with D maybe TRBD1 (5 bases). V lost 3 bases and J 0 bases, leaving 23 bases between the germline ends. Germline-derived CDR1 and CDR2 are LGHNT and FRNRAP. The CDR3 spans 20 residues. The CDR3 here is CASGFFLGGGRSTTNEKLFF. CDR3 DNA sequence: TGTGCTAGTGGTTTTTTTCTGGGGGGAGGGCGTTCCACAACTAATGAAAAACTGTTTTTT.

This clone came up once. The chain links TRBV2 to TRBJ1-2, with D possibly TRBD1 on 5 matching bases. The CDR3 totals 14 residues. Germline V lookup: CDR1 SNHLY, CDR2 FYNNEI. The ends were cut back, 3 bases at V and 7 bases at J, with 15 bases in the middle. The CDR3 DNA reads TGTGCCAGCAGTGACGGGGAGGGGTTCCGTGGCTACACCTTC. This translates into CASSDGEGFRGYTF.

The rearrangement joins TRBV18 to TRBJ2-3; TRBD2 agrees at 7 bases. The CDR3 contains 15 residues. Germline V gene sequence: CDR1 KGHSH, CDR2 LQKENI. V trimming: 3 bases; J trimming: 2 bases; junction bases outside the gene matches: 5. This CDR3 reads CASSPLSGATDTQYF. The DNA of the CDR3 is TGTGCCAGCTCACCCCTAAGCGGGGCCACAGATACGCAGTATTTT.

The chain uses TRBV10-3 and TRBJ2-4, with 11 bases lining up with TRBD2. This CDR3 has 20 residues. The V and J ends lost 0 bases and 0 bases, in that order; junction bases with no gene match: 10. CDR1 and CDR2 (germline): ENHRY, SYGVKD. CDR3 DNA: TGTGCCATCAGTGAGTCGTTAGCGGGGGGGCTGTTAACAGCCAAAAACATTCAGTACTTC. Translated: CAISESLAGGLLTAKNIQYF.

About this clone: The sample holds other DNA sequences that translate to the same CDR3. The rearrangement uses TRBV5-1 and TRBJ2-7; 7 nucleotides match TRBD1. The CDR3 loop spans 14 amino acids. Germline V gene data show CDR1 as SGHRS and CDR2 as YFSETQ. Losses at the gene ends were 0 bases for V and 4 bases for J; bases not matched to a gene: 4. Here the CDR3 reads CASSLVAGGYEQYV. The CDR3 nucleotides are TGCGCCAGCAGCTTGGTGGCAGGGGGTTACGAGCAGTACGTC.

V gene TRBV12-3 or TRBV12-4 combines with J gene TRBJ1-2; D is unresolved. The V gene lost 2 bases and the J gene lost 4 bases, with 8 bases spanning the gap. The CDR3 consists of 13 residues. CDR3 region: CASSLSTSYGYTF. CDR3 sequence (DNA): TGTGCCAGCAGTTTATCGACAAGCTATGGCTACACCTTC.

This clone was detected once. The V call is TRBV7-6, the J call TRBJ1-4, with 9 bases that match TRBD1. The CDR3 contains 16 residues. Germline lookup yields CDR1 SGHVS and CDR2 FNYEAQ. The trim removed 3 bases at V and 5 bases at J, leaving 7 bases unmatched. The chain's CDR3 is CASSFLEGQGNEKLFF. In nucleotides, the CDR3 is TGTGCCAGCAGCTTTCTGGAGGGACAGGGAAATGAAAAACTGTTTTTT. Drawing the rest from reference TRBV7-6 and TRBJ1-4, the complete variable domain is GAGVSQSPRYKVTKRGQDVALRCDPISGHVSLYWYRQALGQGPEFLTYFNYEAQQDKSGLPNDRFSAERPEGSISTLTIQRTEQRDSAMYRCASSFLEGQGNEKLFFGSGTQLSVL.

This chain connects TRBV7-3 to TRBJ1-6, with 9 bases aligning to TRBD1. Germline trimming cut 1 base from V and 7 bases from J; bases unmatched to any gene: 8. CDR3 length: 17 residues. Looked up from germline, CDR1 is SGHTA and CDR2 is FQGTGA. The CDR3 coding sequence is TGTGCCAGCAGCTTAAACCGACCGGGACAGGGCAATTCACCCCTCCACTTT. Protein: CASSLNRPGQGNSPLHF.

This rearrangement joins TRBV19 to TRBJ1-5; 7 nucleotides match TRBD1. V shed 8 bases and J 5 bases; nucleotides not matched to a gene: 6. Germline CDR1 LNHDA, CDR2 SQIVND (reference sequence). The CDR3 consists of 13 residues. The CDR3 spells CASSQGFDQPQHF. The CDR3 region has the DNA TGTGCCAGTTCACAGGGGTTCGATCAGCCCCAGCATTTT.

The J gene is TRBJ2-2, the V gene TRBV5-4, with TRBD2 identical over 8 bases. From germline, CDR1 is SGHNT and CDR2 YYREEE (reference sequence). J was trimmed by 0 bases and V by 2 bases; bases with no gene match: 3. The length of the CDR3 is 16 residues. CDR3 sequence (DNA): TGTGCCAGCAGCTTAGCGGGGGCTTCGAACACCGGGGAGCTGTTTTTT. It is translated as CASSLAGASNTGELFF.

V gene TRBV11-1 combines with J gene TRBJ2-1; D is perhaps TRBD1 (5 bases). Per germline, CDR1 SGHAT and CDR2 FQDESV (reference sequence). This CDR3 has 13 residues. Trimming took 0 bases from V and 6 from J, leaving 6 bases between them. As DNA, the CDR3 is TGTGCCAGCAGCTTAGCGCAGGGCAATGAGCAGTTCTTC. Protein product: CASSLAQGNEQFF.

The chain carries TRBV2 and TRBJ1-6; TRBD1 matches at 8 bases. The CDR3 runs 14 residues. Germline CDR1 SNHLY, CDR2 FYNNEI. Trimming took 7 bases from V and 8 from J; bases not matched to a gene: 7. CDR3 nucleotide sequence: TGTGCCAGCACCTCCGGGACAGGACATTCACCCCTCCACTTT. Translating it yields CASTSGTGHSPLHF. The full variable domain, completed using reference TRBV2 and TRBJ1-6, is EPEVTQTPSHQVTQMGQEVILRCVPISNHLYFYWYRQILGQKVEFLVSFYNNEISEKSEIFDDQFSVERPDGSNFTLKIRSTKLEDSAMYFCASTSGTGHSPLHFGNGTRLTVT.

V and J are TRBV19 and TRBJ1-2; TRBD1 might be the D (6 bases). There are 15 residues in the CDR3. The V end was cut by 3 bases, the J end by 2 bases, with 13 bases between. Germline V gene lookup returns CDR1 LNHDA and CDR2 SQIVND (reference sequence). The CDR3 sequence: CASSIGPGQNYGYTF. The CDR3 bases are TGTGCCAGTAGTATTGGCCCCGGACAGAACTATGGCTACACCTTC.

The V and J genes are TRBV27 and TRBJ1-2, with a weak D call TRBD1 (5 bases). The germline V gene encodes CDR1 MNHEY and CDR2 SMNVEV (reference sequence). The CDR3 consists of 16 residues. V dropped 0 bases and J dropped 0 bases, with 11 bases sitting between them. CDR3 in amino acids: CASSLSSGEANYGYTF. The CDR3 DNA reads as TGTGCCAGCAGTTTATCGTCGGGGGAGGCTAACTATGGCTACACCTTC.

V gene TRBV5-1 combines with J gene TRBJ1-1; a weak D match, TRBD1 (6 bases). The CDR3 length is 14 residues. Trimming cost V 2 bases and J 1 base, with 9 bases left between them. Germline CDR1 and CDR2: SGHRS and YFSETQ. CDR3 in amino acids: CASSLPTGNTEAFF. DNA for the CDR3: TGCGCCAGCAGCTTACCGACAGGGAACACTGAAGCTTTCTTT.

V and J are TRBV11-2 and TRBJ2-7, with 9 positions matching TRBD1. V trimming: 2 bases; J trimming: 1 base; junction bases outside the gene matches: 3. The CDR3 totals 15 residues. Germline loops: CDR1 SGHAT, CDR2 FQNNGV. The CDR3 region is CASSLFGQGSYEQYV. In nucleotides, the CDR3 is TGTGCCAGCAGCTTATTTGGACAGGGGTCCTACGAGCAGTACGTC.

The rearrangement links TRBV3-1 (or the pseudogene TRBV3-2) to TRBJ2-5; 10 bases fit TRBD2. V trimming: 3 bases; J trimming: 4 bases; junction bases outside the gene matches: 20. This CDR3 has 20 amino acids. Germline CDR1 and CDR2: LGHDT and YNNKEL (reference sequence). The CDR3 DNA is TGTGCCAGCAGCCAGGGTGAGCGGGGGGGCCTTGTCGGAGGCGGAGAGACCCAGTACTTC. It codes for CASSQGERGGLVGGGETQYF.

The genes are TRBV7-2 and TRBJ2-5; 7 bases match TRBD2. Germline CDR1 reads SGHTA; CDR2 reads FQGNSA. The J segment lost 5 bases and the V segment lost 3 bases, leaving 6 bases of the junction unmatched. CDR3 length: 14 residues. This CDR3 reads CASSLATSEETQYF. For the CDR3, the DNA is TGTGCCAGCAGCTTGGCTACTAGCGAGGAGACCCAGTACTTC.

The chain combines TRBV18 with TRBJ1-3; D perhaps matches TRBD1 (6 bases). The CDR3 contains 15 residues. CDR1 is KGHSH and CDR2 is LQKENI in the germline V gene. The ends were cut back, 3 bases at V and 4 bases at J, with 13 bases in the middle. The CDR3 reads CASSPTLGQGNTIYF. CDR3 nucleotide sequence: TGTGCCAGCTCACCTACTCTCGGACAGGGAAACACCATATATTTT.

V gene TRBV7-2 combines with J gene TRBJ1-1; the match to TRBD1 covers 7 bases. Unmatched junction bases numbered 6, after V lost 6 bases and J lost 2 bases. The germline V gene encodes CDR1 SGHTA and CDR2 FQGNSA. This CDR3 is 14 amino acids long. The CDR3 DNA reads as TGTGCCAGCAGAACCGGACAGGCCAACACTGAAGCTTTCTTT. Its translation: CASRTGQANTEAFF.